This entry features one T cell receptor beta chain sequence. This clone was observed once. Which antigen it targets is not known. Per-base quality was not reported, and no clone a single base away is much larger than it. Reading from cysteine to phenylalanine, the CDR3 counts 14 amino acids. The read is trimmed to its CDR3 DNA, 42 bases read in frame from base 1. Between the V and J ends, shortened by 1 base and 4 bases respectively, the junction contains 10 bases. CDR1 and CDR2, looked up from the germline V gene, are SGHAT and FQNNGV. TCRbeta CDR3 regions were amplified from genomic DNA using the immunoSEQ Assay, a bias-controlled multiplex PCR. Processing in the source paper ran as follows. The number of nucleated cells in each sample was estimated from the amplification of reference gene primers within the assay. To quantify the absolute abundance of each unique TCRbeta CDR3 rearrangement, sequence reads were collapsed and filtered. For each sample, productive Simpson clonality was calculated as the square root of Simpson's diversity index over productive rearrangements. The clones in this table, taken by TCRdb from immuneACCESS, are in-frame only. Not every clone is retained; where verified, under half of the shortfall comes from an unresolved V gene, and the cause of the rest is unknown. V, J and clone size are taken as reported in that table, and D and trimming were inferred from the DNA itself. The sample table lists about 190,000 clones, around 80% of them with a count of one. The ten largest clonotypes hold 6% to 8.5% of the sample.

The collaborating institutions used their own protocols to collect whole blood in K2EDTA tubes. For TCRbeta analysis, collaborators shipped samples as frozen whole blood, isolated PBMCs, or DNA extracted from either of those sample types. The entry originates in a study of blood T cell repertoires in COVID-19 (dated by TCRdb to about 2020). The study in broad terms: Samples from collaborators originated in the United States, Italy and Spain and spanned both the acute and convalescent phases of COVID-19. The material from the prospective study consisted of cDNA or gDNA derived from T cells, B-cell-depleted T cells, or PBMCs. Deeply sampled blood TCRbeta repertoires from subjects exposed to, actively infected with, or recovered from COVID-19 were included in the dataset. The repertoires were made available in a free public database intended to serve as a resource for research on the immune response to SARS-CoV-2. The samples were drawn from the first 160 participants of the ongoing ImmuneRACE study and from about 1,200 subjects provided by 6 global collaborators. The sample metadata nearly always contained a de-identified subject ID, COVID-19 status, age in years and sex. Where HLA class I and class II types were available, the types were taken from metadata supplied by the sample provider, not from assay-based typing.

Beyond this particular receptor, the publication reports: How much clinical and demographic metadata was included differed by source and by participant, and the metadata was provided uncurated.

The sequencing input was peripheral blood. The clonotype comes from a man aged 55 to 70 with acute or convalescent COVID-19. The chain was built from TRBV11-2 and TRBJ1-1; possibly the D gene is TRBD1, per 5 matching bases. The CDR3 region has the sequence CASSLGGEFTEAFF. The DNA sequence follows: TGTGCCAGCAGCTTAGGGGGGGAGTTCACTGAAGCTTTCTTT.